This T cell receptor (beta chain) was observed in a study of CXCR3-negative and CXCR3-positive naive CD8 T cells. General observations from the study: CXCR3 levels fell partly with cryopreservation; most assays relied on fresh PBMCs. Diversity proved comparably high across both naive subsets and much lower in memory CD8+ cells.

In regard to this clonotype: As yet, its antigen is unknown.

This CDR3 comprises 15 residues. Germline values: CDR1 MDHEN, CDR2 SYDVKM. UMI labels and 5' RACE were used to prepare the TRB cDNA libraries. TCRdb re-called the 5' RACE reads and gives one entry per CDR3 protein, without DNA. The sample shows about 43,000 distinct CDR3 sequences, and around 10% sits with its ten largest clones. This rearrangement joins TRBV28 to TRBJ2-7; the D call from TCRdb, TRBD2, cannot be confirmed without DNA. Sequencing used memory CD8+ T cells from blood. This clonotype was obtained from a human donor in good health. Some clones in this sample may be carry-over from other donors' samples. This CDR3 is CASSLGLARNYEQYF. The whole variable domain, filled in from reference TRBV28 and TRBJ2-7, reads DVKVTQSSRYLVKRTGEKVFLECVQDMDHENMFWYRQDPGLGLRLIYFSYDVKMKEKGDIPEGYSVSREKKERFSLILESASTNQTSMYLCASSLGLARNYEQYFGPGTRLTVT.